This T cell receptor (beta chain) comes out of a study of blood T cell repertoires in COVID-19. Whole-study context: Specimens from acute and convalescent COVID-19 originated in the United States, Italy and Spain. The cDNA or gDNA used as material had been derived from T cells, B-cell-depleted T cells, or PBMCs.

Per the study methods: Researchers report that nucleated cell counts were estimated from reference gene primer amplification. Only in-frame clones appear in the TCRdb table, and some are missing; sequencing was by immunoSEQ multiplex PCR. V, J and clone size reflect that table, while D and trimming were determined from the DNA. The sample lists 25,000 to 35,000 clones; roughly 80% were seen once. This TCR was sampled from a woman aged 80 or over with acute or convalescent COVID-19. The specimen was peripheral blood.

CDR3 bases: TGTGCCAGCAGCGGGGGGACTAGTCCCCAAGAGACCCAGTACTTC. Its translation is CASSGGTSPQETQYF. J is TRBJ2-5 and V is TRBV9; TRBD2 matches 8 bases. The V and J ends lost 3 bases and 1 base, in that order; junction bases with no gene match: 5. CDR1 and CDR2 (germline): SGDLS, YYNGEE. The CDR3 spans 15 residues.